This passage covers 25 T cell receptor beta chains from one sample sequenced in a study of blood T cell repertoires in COVID-19. Clones were sequenced by immunoSEQ multiplex PCR, and TCRdb holds only the in-frame ones, with some missing. The sample lists under 250,000 clones, over 75% occurring once. Material for sequencing was peripheral blood. The receptors come from a woman in her seventies with COVID-19, enrolled during active disease.

The genes are TRBV18 and TRBJ1-1; D is unresolved. Trimming pared 3 bases from V and 1 base from J, leaving 9 bases between. Germline CDR1 KGHSH, CDR2 LQKENI. This CDR3 contains 14 residues. The CDR3 is CASSPTTRNTEAFF. The CDR3 DNA follows: TGTGCCAGCTCACCCACTACAAGGAACACTGAAGCTTTCTTT.

V and J are TRBV5-8 and TRBJ2-7; TRBD2 aligns across 8 bases. Germline-derived CDR1 and CDR2 are SGHTS and YDEGEE. The CDR3 loop spans 16 amino acids. Unmatched junction bases numbered 11, after V lost 4 bases and J lost 2 bases. CDR3 amino acids: CASSRGLSGTTYEQYF. In nucleotides, the CDR3 is TGTGCCAGCAGCCGGGGACTTAGCGGGACCACCTACGAGCAGTACTTC. The whole variable domain, remainder taken from reference TRBV5-8 and TRBJ2-7, is EAGVTQSPTHLIKTRGQQATLRCSPISGHTSVYWYQQALGLGLQFLLWYDEGEERNRGNFPPRFSGRQFPNYSSELNVNALELEDSALYLCASSRGLSGTTYEQYFGPGTRLTVT.

This clone was detected a few times. The chain carries TRBV2 and TRBJ1-4, with D possibly TRBD1 on 6 matching bases. The CDR3 is 15 residues long. Germline assignment: CDR1 SNHLY and CDR2 FYNNEI. Trimming took 5 bases from V and 2 from J, leaving 12 bases between them. The CDR3 DNA reads as TGTGCCAGCAGTCCCACAGGGAGCACTAATGAAAAACTGTTTTTT. It yields the protein CASSPTGSTNEKLFF.

The gene calls are TRBV11-2 and TRBJ2-3; TRBD2 might be the D (7 bases). Trimming left V 5 bases short and J 4 bases short, with 16 bases between. Germline values: CDR1 SGHAT, CDR2 FQNNGV. The CDR3 sequence is 15 residues long. CDR3 residues: CASSPLGGAADTQYF. CDR3 sequence (DNA): TGTGCCAGCAGCCCCCTGGGGGGGGCCGCAGATACGCAGTATTTT.

The chain couples TRBV9 to TRBJ1-1; D gene uncertain. Germline V gene lookup returns CDR1 SGDLS and CDR2 YYNGEE. V gave up 3 bases and J gave up 0 bases, with 6 bases separating them. The CDR3 contains 13 residues. CDR3 DNA: TGTGCCAGCAGCGCAAAAATGAACACTGAAGCTTTCTTT. This codes for CASSAKMNTEAFF.

This rearrangement joins TRBV19 to TRBJ1-5, with a tentative D call TRBD1 (6 bases). This CDR3 has 14 amino acids. Germline CDR1 and CDR2: LNHDA and SQIVND (reference sequence). Trimming cost V 5 bases and J 1 base, with 9 bases left between them. CDR3 residues: CASSSGTSNQPQHF. The DNA for the CDR3 is TGTGCCAGTAGTTCAGGGACAAGCAATCAGCCCCAGCATTTT. Drawing the rest from reference TRBV19 and TRBJ1-5, the complete variable domain is DGGITQSPKYLFRKEGQNVTLSCEQNLNHDAMYWYRQDPGQGLRLIYYSQIVNDFQKGDIAEGYSVSREKKESFPLTVTSAQKNPTAFYLCASSSGTSNQPQHFGDGTRLSIL.

The V call is TRBV7-2, the J call TRBJ2-7; the D gene is possibly TRBD2 (6 bases). V lost 4 bases to trimming and J lost 6 bases, with 19 bases between them. This CDR3 has 15 residues. CDR1 is SGHTA, CDR2 FQGNSA, per germline. The CDR3 spells CASSSAGTALFEQYF. The CDR3 coding sequence is TGTGCCAGCAGCTCAGCCGGGACTGCTTTATTCGAGCAGTACTTC.

The rearrangement uses TRBV30 and TRBJ2-7; TRBD2 aligns across 11 bases. Trimming cost V 7 bases and J 3 bases; bases outside gene matches: 2. The CDR3 spans 12 residues. The germline CDR1 and CDR2 sequences are GTSNPN and SVGIG (reference sequence). For the CDR3, the DNA is TGTGCCTTCGGACTAGCGGGCTACGAGCAGTACTTC. Protein sequence: CAFGLAGYEQYF.

The chain couples TRBV7-2 to TRBJ2-1; weak D call: TRBD2 (5 bases). Germline V CDR1 and CDR2: SGHTA, FQGNSA. CDR3 length: 15 residues. V gave up 1 base and J gave up 6 bases, with 13 bases separating them. CDR3 amino acids: CASSLDSLRGNEQFF. The CDR3 bases are TGTGCCAGCAGCTTAGATAGTCTTCGGGGCAATGAGCAGTTCTTC.

This clone was detected a few times. The V gene is TRBV29-1, the J gene TRBJ1-6; no reliable D call. Germline V gives CDR1 SQVTM, CDR2 ANQGSEA. V lost 1 base, J lost 4 bases, and 8 bases lay in between. This CDR3 has 14 residues. The CDR3 DNA follows: TGCAGCGTTGAAGGAACCCGGTATAATTCACCCCTCCACTTT. Protein sequence: CSVEGTRYNSPLHF.

The rearrangement joins TRBV6-6 to TRBJ2-7; D may be TRBD1 (6 bases). CDR1 and CDR2 from the germline V gene are MNHNY and SVGAGI (reference sequence). CDR3 length equals 14 residues. The V end lost 7 bases, the J end lost 2 bases, and 15 bases lay between the germline ends. The DNA of the CDR3 is TGTGCCAGCACCCTGAGGACAGACGCCTACGAGCAGTACTTC. Its protein is CASTLRTDAYEQYF.

CDR3 nucleotide sequence: TGTGCCAGCAGCTTAGGACAGGGGCCCTGGGGGGAGCAGTTCTTC. It translates to CASSLGQGPWGEQFF. The chain carries TRBV5-4 and TRBJ2-1; 9 bases agree with TRBD1. Germline-derived CDR1 and CDR2 are SGHNT and YYREEE (reference sequence). J was trimmed by 10 bases and V by 2 bases; bases with no gene match: 10. CDR3 length equals 15 residues.

The V call is TRBV14, the J call TRBJ1-5; D remains ambiguous. The V end lost 5 bases, the J end lost 3 bases, and 8 bases lay between the germline ends. This CDR3 is 13 amino acids long. Per the germline V gene, CDR1 is SGHDN and CDR2 is FVKESK. CDR3 region: CASSFGNNQPQHF. CDR3 sequence (DNA): TGTGCCAGCAGCTTCGGGAACAATCAGCCCCAGCATTTT.

The J gene is TRBJ1-4, the V gene TRBV19, with 7 bases fitting TRBD1. CDR3 length: 15 amino acids. V shed 6 bases and J 4 bases; nucleotides not matched to a gene: 8. CDR1 and CDR2 from the germline V gene are LNHDA and SQIVND (reference sequence). The CDR3 nucleotides read TGTGCCAGTAGCCTGGGACAGACAAATAATGAAAAACTGTTTTTT. This translates into CASSLGQTNNEKLFF.

The CDR3 nucleotides are TGTGCCAGCAGCCCCGGACAGCAAGGCTACACCTTC. It is translated as CASSPGQQGYTF. The rearrangement uses TRBV5-4 and TRBJ1-2; possible D gene TRBD1, 6 bases. V dropped 4 bases and J dropped 8 bases, with 12 bases sitting between them. The CDR3 spans 12 residues. The V gene's germline CDR1 is SGHNT and CDR2 YYREEE (reference sequence).

The chain uses TRBV6-2 or TRBV6-3 and TRBJ2-7; D is unclear. Germline V CDR1 and CDR2: MNHEY, SVGEGT. The CDR3 is 13 residues long. Between the trimmed V and J ends, which lost 5 bases and 2 bases, there was a span of 10 bases. CDR3 loop: CASSTDYTYEQYF. CDR3 in DNA: TGTGCCAGCAGTACCGATTACACCTACGAGCAGTACTTC.

In this sample, this clone turned up a few times. The chain uses TRBV28 and TRBJ1-6; TRBD1 is a possible D gene (5 bases). The CDR3 consists of 14 residues. Trimming shortened V by 3 bases and J by 8 bases, and 11 bases separated the two germline ends. Germline CDR1 MDHEN, CDR2 SYDVKM. CDR3 sequence reads: CASSFLGGDSPLHF. CDR3 DNA sequence: TGTGCCAGCAGTTTCCTGGGGGGGGATTCACCCCTCCACTTT. The complete variable domain, with remaining parts taken from reference TRBV28 and TRBJ1-6, reads DVKVTQSSRYLVKRTGEKVFLECVQDMDHENMFWYRQDPGLGLRLIYFSYDVKMKEKGDIPEGYSVSREKKERFSLILESASTNQTSMYLCASSFLGGDSPLHFGNGTRLTVT.

CDR3 in DNA: TGTGCCACCAGCAGGGCACCGGGACTGGGCCTCCTCGAGCAGTACTTC. This codes for CATSRAPGLGLLEQYF. J is TRBJ2-7 and V is TRBV15, with a weak D call TRBD2 (6 bases). Germline CDR1 and CDR2: LNHNV and YYDKDF (reference sequence). Deletions cut 3 bases from V and 6 bases from J, with 21 bases between. The CDR3 extends over 16 amino acids.

This clone was recorded once. In DNA form, the CDR3 reads TGTGCCAGTAGTACCAGGGCGACAGATACGCAGTATTTT. Translating it yields CASSTRATDTQYF. J is TRBJ2-3 and V is TRBV19, with D perhaps matching TRBD1 (5 bases). V lost 4 bases to trimming and J lost 3 bases, with 8 bases between them. CDR1 and CDR2 (germline): LNHDA, SQIVND (reference sequence). The CDR3 loop spans 13 amino acids.

The chain links TRBV19 to TRBJ2-5; 10 bases align to TRBD2. The V and J ends lost 5 bases and 4 bases, in that order; junction bases with no gene match: 7. CDR3 size: 15 residues. From germline, CDR1 is LNHDA and CDR2 SQIVND (reference sequence). The DNA of the CDR3 is TGTGCCAGTAGTTGGCCTAGCGGGAGTGGAGAGACCCAGTACTTC. Translating it yields CASSWPSGSGETQYF.

The genes are TRBV7-2 and TRBJ1-1; 8 nucleotides line up with TRBD1. With V trimmed by 4 bases and J by 5 bases, 6 bases remained unmatched. The CDR3 has 14 residues. Per the germline V gene, CDR1 is SGHTA and CDR2 is FQGNSA. Here the CDR3 reads CASSSYRGGTEAFF. DNA for the CDR3: TGTGCCAGCAGCTCCTACAGGGGGGGGACTGAAGCTTTCTTT.

The V and J genes are TRBV7-3 and TRBJ2-7, with 8 bases identical to TRBD2. This CDR3 spans 15 amino acids. Germline loops: CDR1 SGHTA, CDR2 FQGTGA. The V gene end was trimmed by 4 bases and the J gene end by 2 bases; junction bases not matched to a gene: 7. The CDR3 sequence: CASSYRLAPTYEQYF. Here the CDR3 DNA reads TGTGCCAGCAGCTACAGACTAGCGCCGACCTACGAGCAGTACTTC. Together with reference TRBV7-3 and TRBJ2-7, the CDR3 gives the full variable domain: GAGVSQTPSNKVTEKGKYVELRCDPISGHTALYWYRQSLGQGPEFLIYFQGTGAADDSGLPNDRFFAVRPEGSVSTLKIQRTERGDSAVYLCASSYRLAPTYEQYFGPGTRLTVT.

The J gene is TRBJ2-5, the V gene TRBV29-1; 10 positions match TRBD2. From germline, CDR1 is SQVTM and CDR2 ANQGSEA. The V segment lost 6 bases and the J segment 5 bases; nucleotides outside the gene matches: 6. There are 13 residues in the CDR3. This chain's CDR3 is CSVKREGPETQYF. The CDR3 DNA sequence: TGCAGCGTCAAGCGGGAGGGCCCTGAGACCCAGTACTTC.

The rearrangement links TRBV2 to TRBJ1-2; 7 positions agree with TRBD1. The germline CDR1 and CDR2 sequences are SNHLY and FYNNEI. V trimming: 6 bases; J trimming: 3 bases; junction bases outside the gene matches: 13. CDR3 length equals 16 residues. CDR3 DNA sequence: TGTGCCAGCAGAGACCCACAGGGGCTATCCCACTATGGCTACACCTTC. It yields the protein CASRDPQGLSHYGYTF.

The chain uses TRBV9 and TRBJ2-7; 11 bases agree with TRBD1. Unmatched junction bases numbered 4, after V lost 0 bases and J lost 8 bases. CDR3 size: 14 residues. Germline V gives CDR1 SGDLS, CDR2 YYNGEE. The CDR3 DNA sequence: TGTGCCAGCAGCGTAGGGGACAGGGGGTTTCAGCAGTACTTC. It yields the protein CASSVGDRGFQQYF.